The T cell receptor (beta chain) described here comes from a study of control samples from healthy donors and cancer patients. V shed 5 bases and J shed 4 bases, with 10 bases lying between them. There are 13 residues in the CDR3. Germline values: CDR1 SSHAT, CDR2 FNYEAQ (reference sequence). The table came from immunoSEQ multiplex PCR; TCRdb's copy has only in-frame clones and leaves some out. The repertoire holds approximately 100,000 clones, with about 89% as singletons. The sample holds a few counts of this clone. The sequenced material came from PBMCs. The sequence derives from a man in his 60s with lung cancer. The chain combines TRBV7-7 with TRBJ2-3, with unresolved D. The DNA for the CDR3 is TGTGCCAGCAGCCTGAACCGTCCAGATACGCAGTATTTT. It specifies CASSLNRPDTQYF.